This TCR beta chain was profiled in a study of PD-1 blockade in classical Hodgkin lymphoma. There was relapse after autologous stem cell transplantation in every patient, and there was variation in brentuximab vedotin exposure. Whole-study results and caveats: It was reported that newly diagnosed patients had less baseline TCR diversity than healthy donors.

Profiled with immunoSEQ multiplex PCR; TCRdb holds only in-frame clones, not every one. The sample yields some 84,000 clones, 80% to 95% seen once. The CDR3 sequence is 16 residues long. Germline assignment: CDR1 SGHRS and CDR2 YFSETQ. The germline V and J ends were trimmed by 0 bases and 6 bases, with 16 bases remaining between them. In the case of this clone: Antigen: not known.

Sequenced here: peripheral blood mononuclear cells (PBMCs), sampled before the second cycle of nivolumab. J is TRBJ2-1 and V is TRBV5-1, with unresolved D. This sequence was found in a human donor with classical Hodgkin lymphoma. The CDR3 DNA is TGCGCCAGCAGCTTGGCCCCCCCGGCGTCAACCAATGAGCAGTTCTTC. Translating gives CASSLAPPASTNEQFF. The whole variable domain, filled in from reference TRBV5-1 and TRBJ2-1, reads KAGVTQTPRYLIKTRGQQVTLSCSPISGHRSVSWYQQTPGQGLQFLFEYFSETQRNKGNFPGRFSGRQFSNSRSEMNVSTLELGDSALYLCASSLAPPASTNEQFFGPGTRLTVL.